Shown below are 25 T cell receptor beta chains from a single sample sequenced in a study of T cell responses to AZD1222 COVID-19 vaccine. Generated by immunoSEQ multiplex PCR, the TCRdb table keeps only in-frame clones and is missing some. The sample holds over 100,000 clones, around 87% seen once. The sample was peripheral blood, taken on day 0 of AZD1222 vaccination. These receptors were taken from an adult in good health.

V is TRBV28 and J is TRBJ1-5; 8 bases are a match to TRBD1. The CDR3 loop spans 15 amino acids. CDR1 and CDR2 from the germline V gene are MDHEN and SYDVKM. With 5 bases clipped from V and 3 bases from J, the junction kept 6 bases outside the gene matches. CDR3 protein: CASSAGTGHNQPQHF. CDR3 in DNA: TGTGCCAGCAGTGCCGGGACAGGACACAATCAGCCCCAGCATTTT.

The rearrangement uses TRBV3-1 (or the pseudogene TRBV3-2) and TRBJ2-7; weak D call: TRBD1 (5 bases). Germline values: CDR1 LGHDT, CDR2 YNNKEL (reference sequence). This CDR3 region has 15 residues. Trimming shortened V by 1 base and J by 6 bases, and 16 bases separated the two germline ends. The CDR3 nucleotides are TGTGCCAGCAGCCAAGGGGCAGGGAAGATCGGCGAGCAGTACTTC. Its translation: CASSQGAGKIGEQYF.

The gene calls are TRBV4-2 and TRBJ1-1, with TRBD1 identical over 7 bases. CDR1 is LGHNA and CDR2 is YNFKEQ in the germline V gene. This CDR3 spans 15 amino acids. V was clipped by 1 base and J by 3 bases; unmatched bases: 5. DNA for the CDR3: TGTGCCAGCAGCCAAGTAGACAGGGACGACACTGAAGCTTTCTTT. Amino acids: CASSQVDRDDTEAFF.

This chain joins TRBV3-1 (or the pseudogene TRBV3-2) and TRBJ2-7, with D unresolved. The CDR3 totals 13 residues. Germline V gene data show CDR1 as LGHDT and CDR2 as YNNKEL (reference sequence). V lost 0 bases, J lost 10 bases, and 13 bases lay in between. The CDR3: CASSQDPHFKQYF. The CDR3 DNA sequence: TGTGCCAGCAGCCAAGATCCCCATTTTAAACAGTACTTC.

This chain joins TRBV19 and TRBJ2-7; D may be TRBD2 (7 bases). From germline, CDR1 is LNHDA and CDR2 SQIVND (reference sequence). Between the trimmed V and J ends, which lost 4 bases and 0 bases, there was a span of 16 bases. The CDR3 sequence is 16 residues long. The CDR3 loop is CASSNRGGRSSYEQYF. CDR3 nucleotides: TGTGCCAGTAGTAACCGCGGGGGCCGATCCTCCTACGAGCAGTACTTC.

The chain carries TRBV13 and TRBJ2-1; D uncertain. Trimming pared 5 bases from V and 5 bases from J, leaving 16 bases between. CDR1 and CDR2 (germline): PRHDT, FYEKMQ (reference sequence). The CDR3 has 15 amino acids. The CDR3 spells CASSLRSSWDNEQFF. CDR3 nucleotide sequence: TGTGCCAGCAGCCTCCGTAGCAGTTGGGACAATGAGCAGTTCTTC.

The V and J genes are TRBV6-1 and TRBJ1-5; no clear D gene. The CDR3 totals 15 residues. Germline V lookup: CDR1 MNHNS, CDR2 SASEGT. Trimming removed 3 bases from V and 0 bases from J, with 9 bases in between. The chain's CDR3 is CASSEVRGSNQPQHF. The CDR3 DNA is TGTGCCAGCAGTGAGGTCCGGGGTAGCAATCAGCCCCAGCATTTT.

V and J are TRBV5-1 and TRBJ2-1; tentative D call: TRBD1 (8 bases). Between the trimmed V and J ends, which lost 1 base and 8 bases, there was a span of 13 bases. The germline V gene has CDR1 SGHRS and CDR2 YFSETQ. The CDR3 sequence is 14 residues long. CDR3 coding DNA: TGCGCCAGCAGCTTGTATACAGGGGGGGATGAGCAGTTCTTC. It yields the protein CASSLYTGGDEQFF.

V usage is TRBV7-2 and J usage is TRBJ1-6, with 12 bases lining up with TRBD1. J was trimmed by 10 bases and V by 6 bases; bases with no gene match: 4. Germline loops: CDR1 SGHTA, CDR2 FQGNSA. This CDR3 contains 14 residues. The CDR3: CASRAGTGGSPLHF. CDR3 coding DNA: TGTGCCAGCAGAGCCGGGACAGGGGGCTCACCCCTCCACTTT.

This clone showed up just once. The chain recombines TRBV28 with TRBJ1-3, with no clear D. V dropped 5 bases and J dropped 2 bases, with 16 bases sitting between them. Germline loops: CDR1 MDHEN, CDR2 SYDVKM. The CDR3 is 16 residues long. The CDR3 loop is CASSLPPPVAGNTIYF. The CDR3 DNA follows: TGTGCCAGCAGTCTGCCCCCCCCGGTTGCTGGAAACACCATATATTTT.

The J gene is TRBJ1-1, the V gene TRBV10-3; TRBD1 agrees at 10 bases. CDR3 length equals 15 residues. Per the germline V gene, CDR1 is ENHRY and CDR2 is SYGVKD. J gave up 3 bases and V 8 bases, and 9 bases lay outside the gene matches. CDR3 amino acids: CAISGTGEEDTEAFF. CDR3 sequence (DNA): TGTGCCATCTCCGGGACAGGGGAGGAAGACACTGAAGCTTTCTTT.

This clone was observed a few times. This chain connects TRBV4-1 to TRBJ2-3; TRBD2 matches 16 bases. Germline V gene lookup returns CDR1 MGHRA and CDR2 YSYEKL. The CDR3 totals 20 residues. V shed 5 bases and J 4 bases; nucleotides not matched to a gene: 15. The CDR3 sequence: CASSTPPGLAGGQRPDTQYF. The CDR3 DNA reads TGCGCCAGCAGCACCCCCCCGGGACTAGCGGGAGGGCAACGCCCAGATACGCAGTATTTT.

The chain links TRBV5-1 to TRBJ2-7; maybe TRBD2 (6 bases). V shed 1 base and J shed 5 bases, with 16 bases lying between them. Looked up from germline, CDR1 is SGHRS and CDR2 is YFSETQ. CDR3 length: 15 residues. The CDR3 nucleotides are TGCGCCAGCAGCTTGTATCGGGAGATACCCCACGAGCAGTACTTC. Translating gives CASSLYREIPHEQYF.

This clone was seen a single time. The chain couples TRBV10-3 to TRBJ1-2; weak D call: TRBD1 (5 bases). The CDR3 loop spans 13 amino acids. The germline CDR1 and CDR2 sequences are ENHRY and SYGVKD. Trimming removed 7 bases at V and 8 bases at J, with 17 bases between. CDR3 nucleotides: TGTGCCATCATTGGGACTGCGGGGGACGGCTACACCTTC. As protein: CAIIGTAGDGYTF.

The chain uses TRBV10-2 and TRBJ1-1; TRBD1 is a possible D gene (6 bases). Trimming took 10 bases from V and 3 from J, leaving 12 bases between them. This CDR3 is 12 amino acids long. Per the germline V gene, CDR1 is WSHSY and CDR2 is SAAADI. CDR3 amino acids: CANREGDTEAFF. The CDR3 nucleotides are TGCGCCAACCGGGAGGGGGACACTGAAGCTTTCTTT.

V usage is TRBV5-8 and J usage is TRBJ1-4; no reliable D call. Trimming took off 2 bases at V and 0 bases at J, with 11 bases between the two ends. There are 16 residues in the CDR3. Germline V CDR1 and CDR2: SGHTS, YDEGEE. CDR3 nucleotides: TGTGCCAGCAGCTTTAACCCGGGATCAACTAATGAAAAACTGTTTTTT. Translating gives CASSFNPGSTNEKLFF.

The gene calls are TRBV9 and TRBJ1-4, with D hard to call. The germline V and J ends were trimmed by 5 bases and 8 bases, with 19 bases remaining between them. The CDR3 totals 15 residues. The germline V gene has CDR1 SGDLS and CDR2 YYNGEE. The DNA of the CDR3 is TGTGCCAGCAGTCTTGGACGGCGGGGAGACGAAAAACTGTTTTTT. Translation gives CASSLGRRGDEKLFF.

J is TRBJ1-1 and V is TRBV6-5; possibly TRBD1 for D (6 bases). The CDR3 consists of 12 residues. The germline gives CDR1 MNHEY, CDR2 SVGAGI. V lost 7 bases and J 4 bases, leaving 10 bases between the germline ends. CDR3 loop: CASMRGATEAFF. CDR3 bases: TGTGCCAGCATGAGGGGGGCCACTGAAGCTTTCTTT.

This clone was recorded only once. This rearrangement joins TRBV5-1 to TRBJ2-5, with D perhaps TRBD1 or TRBD2 (5 bases each). Germline assignment: CDR1 SGHRS and CDR2 YFSETQ. V was cut by 2 bases and J by 0 bases, with 8 bases left in between. This CDR3 region has 14 residues. The CDR3 bases are TGCGCCAGCAGCTTCGGGACGTACCAAGAGACCCAGTACTTC. As protein: CASSFGTYQETQYF.

The chain links TRBV7-2 to TRBJ1-4, with D uncertain. V was clipped by 5 bases and J by 4 bases, with 8 bases between them. The CDR3 sequence is 13 residues long. CDR1 SGHTA and CDR2 FQGNSA come from the germline V gene. This CDR3 is CASSDQVNEKLFF. DNA for the CDR3: TGTGCCAGCAGCGACCAAGTTAATGAAAAACTGTTTTTT.

The CDR3 loop is CASSPLATTGETQYF. CDR3 sequence (DNA): TGTGCCAGCAGCCCCCTAGCGACTACGGGCGAGACCCAGTACTTC. The chain has TRBV6-2 or TRBV6-3 and TRBJ2-5, with D perhaps TRBD2 (6 bases). V was trimmed by 6 bases and J by 5 bases, leaving 19 bases between them. The CDR3 extends over 15 amino acids. CDR1 is MNHEY, CDR2 SVGEGT, per germline.

The chain couples TRBV7-7 to TRBJ2-3; D unclear. Germline assignment: CDR1 SSHAT and CDR2 FNYEAQ (reference sequence). This CDR3 comprises 15 residues. The V end lost 3 bases, the J end lost 3 bases, and 13 bases lay between the germline ends. CDR3 in amino acids: CASSLGLGTTDTQYF. The CDR3 DNA sequence: TGTGCCAGCAGCTTGGGTCTGGGCACGACAGATACGCAGTATTTT.

CDR3 DNA sequence: TGTGCCAGCAGCAATGCAGGGGTTCAAGAGACCCAGTACTTC. This encodes CASSNAGVQETQYF. The chain joins TRBV5-5 to TRBJ2-5; a weak D match, TRBD1 (6 bases). Trimming cost V 4 bases and J 2 bases, with 12 bases left between them. Per the germline V gene, CDR1 is SGHKS and CDR2 is YYEKEE (reference sequence). The CDR3 totals 14 residues.

Only one count was recorded for this clone. The chain has TRBV28 and TRBJ1-2; 8 bases match TRBD1. CDR1 is MDHEN, CDR2 SYDVKM, per germline. This CDR3 is 19 amino acids long. V lost 2 bases and J lost 2; bases outside the gene matches: 16. The CDR3 protein is CASSLTGTGDWNRNYGYTF. CDR3 sequence (DNA): TGTGCCAGCAGTTTAACTGGGACAGGCGATTGGAACAGGAACTATGGCTACACCTTC.

CDR3 residues: CASSLDRGPNSPLHF. CDR3 coding DNA: TGTGCCAGCAGCTTAGACAGGGGGCCAAATTCACCCCTCCACTTT. The rearrangement links TRBV7-2 to TRBJ1-6, with 9 positions matching TRBD1. Trimming cost V 1 base and J 7 bases; bases outside gene matches: 2. Per germline, CDR1 SGHTA and CDR2 FQGNSA. This CDR3 comprises 15 residues.